This TCR beta chain was recovered during a study of blood T cell repertoires in COVID-19. Study-wide background: Samples came from the United States, Italy and Spain, spanning acute and convalescent COVID-19. T cells, B-cell-depleted T cells, or PBMCs supplied cDNA or gDNA.

The CDR3 runs to 14 residues. Germline V gene data show CDR1 as SGHTA and CDR2 as FQGNSA. How the authors handled the data: Researchers report that nucleated cell counts were estimated from reference gene primer amplification. Data came from immunoSEQ multiplex PCR; TCRdb stores just in-frame clones and leaves some out. V, J and clone size are those of that table, while D and trimming were read from the DNA. The table shows 200,000 or so clones, with 65% to 90% occurring only once. For this clone: Germline is not matched at one junction end, which may reflect a read error.

The V call is TRBV7-2, the J call TRBJ2-1; 11 positions match TRBD2. The sequenced sample consisted of peripheral blood. This TCR was sampled from a human donor in a cohort sampled during active COVID-19. CDR3 coding DNA: TGTGCCAGCAGTTTAGCGGGAGGGGGTAATGAGCAGTTCTTC. This gives the protein CASSLAGGGNEQFF.